This TCR beta chain stems from a study of blood T cell repertoires in COVID-19. Study-level information: Specimens from acute and convalescent COVID-19 originated in the United States, Italy and Spain. PBMCs, B-cell-depleted T cells, or T cells were the source of the cDNA or gDNA that made up the material.

Method: immunoSEQ multiplex PCR; TCRdb's copy keeps in-frame clones and lacks some. The sample has under 85,000 clones; over 80% are singletons. CDR1 and CDR2 from the germline V gene are SGHTA and FQGNSA. The CDR3 is made up of 19 amino acids. The trim removed 0 bases at V and 0 bases at J, leaving 8 bases unmatched. This sequence was found in a man between 50 and 59 years old with acute or convalescent COVID-19. The sequenced material came from peripheral blood. The chain combines TRBV7-2 with TRBJ1-6; 7 bases are a match to TRBD1. The CDR3 DNA sequence: TGTGCCAGCAGCTTAGCGGGACAGCAGCAAAGCTCCTATAATTCACCCCTCCACTTT. Its translation is CASSLAGQQQSSYNSPLHF.